The rows below give T cell receptor beta chains drawn from one sample of a study of T cell responses to AZD1222 COVID-19 vaccine. TCRdb's table, derived via immunoSEQ multiplex PCR, lists solely in-frame clones and lacks some. Here the sample spans about 110,000 clones, under 95% being singletons. The sequences come from peripheral blood, collected on day 0 of AZD1222 vaccination. Receptor source: an adult in good health. The CDR3 runs from the conserved cysteine through the conserved F or W.

v_gene: TRBV6-5
CDR3aa: CASILEGHQPQHF

v_gene: TRBV2
CDR3aa: CASRMGQSTYEQYF

v_gene: TRBV6-5
CDR3aa: CASRTGQYYEQYF

v_gene: TRBV5-5
CDR3aa: CASSLTPFGVQETQYF

v_gene: TRBV15
CDR3aa: CATSRQGGTGTF

v_gene: TRBV2
CDR3aa: CASSDFRQSNTGELFF

v_gene: TRBV7-9
CDR3aa: CASSFAGSSGNTIYF

v_gene: TRBV4-2
CDR3aa: CASSQGRRDTEAFF

v_gene: TRBV5-1
CDR3aa: CASSLDRADEKLFF

v_gene: TRBV5-8
CDR3aa: CASSRGRTLTNTEAFF

v_gene: TRBV11-2
CDR3aa: CASSLDYRVMRNTIYF

v_gene: TRBV14
CDR3aa: CASSDARTPQETQYF

v_gene: TRBV5-1
CDR3aa: CASSLGQAATNEKLFF

v_gene: TRBV4-1
CDR3aa: CASSQVGTPPDTEAFF

v_gene: TRBV19
CDR3aa: CASTQTGDNQPQHF